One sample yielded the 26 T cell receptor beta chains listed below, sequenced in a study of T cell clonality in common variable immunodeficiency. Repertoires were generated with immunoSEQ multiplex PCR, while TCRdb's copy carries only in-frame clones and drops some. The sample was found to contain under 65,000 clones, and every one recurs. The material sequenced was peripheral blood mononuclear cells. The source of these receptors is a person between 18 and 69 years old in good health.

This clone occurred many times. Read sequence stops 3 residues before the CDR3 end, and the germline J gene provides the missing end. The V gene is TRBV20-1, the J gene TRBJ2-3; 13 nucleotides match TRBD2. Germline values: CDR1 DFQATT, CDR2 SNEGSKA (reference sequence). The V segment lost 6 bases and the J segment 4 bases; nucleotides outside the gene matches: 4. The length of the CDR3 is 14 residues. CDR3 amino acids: CSAWTSGGPDTQYF. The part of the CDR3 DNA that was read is TGCAGTGCGTGGACTAGCGGGGGCCCAGATACG.

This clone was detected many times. CDR3 bases read: TGTGCCAGCAGCGCAGGACTTAACAATGAG. This translates into CASSAGLNNE. The full CDR3 reads CASSAGLNNEQFF. J is TRBJ2-1 and V is TRBV9, with a tentative D call TRBD2 (5 bases). With the read ending 3 residues before the CDR3 end, the germline J gene is used to fill in that end. Germline CDR1 SGDLS, CDR2 YYNGEE. The germline V and J ends were trimmed by 3 bases and 5 bases, with 9 bases remaining between them. The CDR3 sequence is 13 residues long. The full variable domain, in which reference TRBV9 and TRBJ2-1 provide the parts outside the CDR3, is DSGVTQTPKHLITATGQRVTLRCSPRSGDLSVYWYQQSLDQGLQFLIQYYNGEERAKGNILERFSAQQFPDLHSELNLSSLELGDSALYFCASSAGLNNEQFFGPGTRLTVL.

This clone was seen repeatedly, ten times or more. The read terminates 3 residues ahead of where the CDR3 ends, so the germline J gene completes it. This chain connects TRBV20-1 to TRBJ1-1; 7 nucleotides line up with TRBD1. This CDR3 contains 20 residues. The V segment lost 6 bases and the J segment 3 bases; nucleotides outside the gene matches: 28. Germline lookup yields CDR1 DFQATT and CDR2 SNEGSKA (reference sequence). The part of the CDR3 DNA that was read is TGCAGTGCCACAAAAGGACTCAGGGGGTCGTCTCGCAGGGGGGACACTGAA. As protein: CSATKGLRGSSRRGDTE. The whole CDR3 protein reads CSATKGLRGSSRRGDTEAFF.

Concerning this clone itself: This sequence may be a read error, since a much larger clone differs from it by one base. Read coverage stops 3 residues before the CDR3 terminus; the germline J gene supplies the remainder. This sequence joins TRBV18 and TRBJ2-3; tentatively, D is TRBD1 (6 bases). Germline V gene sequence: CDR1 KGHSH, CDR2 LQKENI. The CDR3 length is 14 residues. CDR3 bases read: TGTGCCAGCTCTGCAGGGGTATCCAATCAGCCG. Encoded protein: CASSAGVSNQP. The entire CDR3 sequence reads CASSAGVSNQPQYF.

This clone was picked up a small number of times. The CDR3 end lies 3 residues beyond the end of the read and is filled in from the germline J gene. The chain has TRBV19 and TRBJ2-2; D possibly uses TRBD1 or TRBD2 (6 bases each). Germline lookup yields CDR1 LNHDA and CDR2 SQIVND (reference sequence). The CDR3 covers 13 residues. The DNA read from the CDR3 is TGTGCCAGCAGAACAGGGTCGGGAGAAAAG. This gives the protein CASRTGSGEK. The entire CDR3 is CASRTGSGEKLFF.

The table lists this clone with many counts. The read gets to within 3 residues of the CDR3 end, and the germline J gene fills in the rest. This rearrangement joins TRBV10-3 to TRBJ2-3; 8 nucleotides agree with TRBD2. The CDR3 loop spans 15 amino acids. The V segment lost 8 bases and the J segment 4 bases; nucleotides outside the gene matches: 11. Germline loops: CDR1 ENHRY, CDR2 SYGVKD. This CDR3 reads CAIQASGGFADTQYF. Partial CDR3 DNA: TGTGCCATCCAGGCCAGCGGGGGTTTCGCAGATACG.

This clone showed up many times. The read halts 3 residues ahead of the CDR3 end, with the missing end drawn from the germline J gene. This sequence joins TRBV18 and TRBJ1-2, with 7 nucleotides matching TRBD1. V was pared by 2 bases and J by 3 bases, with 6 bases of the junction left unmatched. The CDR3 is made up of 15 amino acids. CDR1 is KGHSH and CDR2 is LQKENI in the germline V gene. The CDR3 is CASSPSGGTDYGYTF. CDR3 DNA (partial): TGTGCCAGCTCACCAAGTGGAGGGACAGACTATGGC.

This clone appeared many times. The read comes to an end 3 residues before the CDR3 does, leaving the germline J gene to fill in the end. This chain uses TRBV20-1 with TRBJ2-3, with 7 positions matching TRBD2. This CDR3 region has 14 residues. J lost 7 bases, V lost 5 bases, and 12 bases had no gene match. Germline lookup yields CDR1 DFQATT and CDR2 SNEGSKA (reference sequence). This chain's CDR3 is CSAAPSGLRHTQYF. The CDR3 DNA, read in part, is TGCAGTGCTGCCCCTAGCGGCCTAAGACATACG.

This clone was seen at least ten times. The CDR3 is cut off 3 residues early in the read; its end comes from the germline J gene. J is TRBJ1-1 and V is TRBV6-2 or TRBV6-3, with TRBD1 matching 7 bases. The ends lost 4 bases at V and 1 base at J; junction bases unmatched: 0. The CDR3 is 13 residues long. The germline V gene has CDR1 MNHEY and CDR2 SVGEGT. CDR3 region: CASSWDRNTEAFF. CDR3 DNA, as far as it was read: TGTGCCAGCAGTTGGGACAGGAACACTGAA.

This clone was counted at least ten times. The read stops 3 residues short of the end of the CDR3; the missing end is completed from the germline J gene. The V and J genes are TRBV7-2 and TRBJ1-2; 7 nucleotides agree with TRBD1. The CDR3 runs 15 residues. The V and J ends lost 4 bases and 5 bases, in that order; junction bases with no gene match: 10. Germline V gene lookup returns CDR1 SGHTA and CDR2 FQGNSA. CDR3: CASSSIFGTEYGYTF. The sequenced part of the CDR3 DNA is TGTGCCAGCAGCTCAATCTTCGGGACAGAGTATGGC.

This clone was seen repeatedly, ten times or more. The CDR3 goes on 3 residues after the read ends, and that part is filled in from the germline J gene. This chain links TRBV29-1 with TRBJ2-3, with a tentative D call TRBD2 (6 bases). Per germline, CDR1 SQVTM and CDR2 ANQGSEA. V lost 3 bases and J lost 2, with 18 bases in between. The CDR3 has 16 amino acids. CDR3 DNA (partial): TGCAGCGTTGACCCTGAGGAGGGGAAGTTCACAGATACG. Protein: CSVDPEEGKFTDT. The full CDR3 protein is CSVDPEEGKFTDTQYF.

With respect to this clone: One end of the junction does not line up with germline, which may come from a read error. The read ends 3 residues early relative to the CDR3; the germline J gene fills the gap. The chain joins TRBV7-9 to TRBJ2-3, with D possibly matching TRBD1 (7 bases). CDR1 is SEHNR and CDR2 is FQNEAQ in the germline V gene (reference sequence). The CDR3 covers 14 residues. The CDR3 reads CASWATGRSETQYF. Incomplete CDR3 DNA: TGTGCCAGCTGGGCGACAGGGAGGTCAGAGACG.

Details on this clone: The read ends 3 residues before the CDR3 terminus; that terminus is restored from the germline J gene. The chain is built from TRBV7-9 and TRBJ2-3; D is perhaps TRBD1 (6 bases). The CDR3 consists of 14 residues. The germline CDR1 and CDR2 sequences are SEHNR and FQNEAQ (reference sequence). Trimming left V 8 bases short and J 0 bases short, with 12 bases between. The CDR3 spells CASSWGLSTDTQYF. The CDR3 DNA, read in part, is TGTGCCAGCTCTTGGGGGCTAAGCACAGATACG.

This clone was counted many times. The CDR3 DNA, read in part, is TGTGCCAGCAGCTTGGGACTTATGGACACCGGGGAG. Translating gives CASSLGLMDTGE. The full CDR3 sequence reads CASSLGLMDTGELFF. The V call is TRBV5-4, the J call TRBJ2-2; D gene unclear. The read comes to an end 3 residues before the CDR3 does, leaving the germline J gene to fill in the end. V lost 0 bases and J 3 bases, leaving 9 bases between the germline ends. This CDR3 is built from 15 residues. Germline assignment: CDR1 SGHNT and CDR2 YYREEE (reference sequence).

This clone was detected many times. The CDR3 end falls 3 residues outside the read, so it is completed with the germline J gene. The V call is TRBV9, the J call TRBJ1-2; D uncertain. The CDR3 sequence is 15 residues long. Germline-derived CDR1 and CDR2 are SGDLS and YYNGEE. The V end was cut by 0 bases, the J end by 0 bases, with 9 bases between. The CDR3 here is CASSVVTDPNYGYTF. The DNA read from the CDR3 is TGTGCCAGCAGCGTAGTTACAGATCCTAACTATGGC.

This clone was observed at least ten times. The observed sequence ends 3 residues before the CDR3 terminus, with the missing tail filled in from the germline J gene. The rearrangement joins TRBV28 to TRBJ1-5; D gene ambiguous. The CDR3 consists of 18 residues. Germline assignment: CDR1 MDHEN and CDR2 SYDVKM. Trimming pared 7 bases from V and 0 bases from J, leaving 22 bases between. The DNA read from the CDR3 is TGTGCCAGCAAGACCCCCTTAACAAGGGCCTATAGCAATCAGCCC. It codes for CASKTPLTRAYSNQP. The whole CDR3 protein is CASKTPLTRAYSNQPQHF.

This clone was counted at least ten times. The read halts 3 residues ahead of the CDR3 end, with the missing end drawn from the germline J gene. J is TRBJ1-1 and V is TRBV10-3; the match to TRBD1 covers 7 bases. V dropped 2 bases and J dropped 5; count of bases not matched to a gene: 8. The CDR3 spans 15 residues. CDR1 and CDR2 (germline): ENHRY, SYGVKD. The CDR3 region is CAISEPDRVGTEAFF. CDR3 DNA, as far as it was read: TGTGCCATCAGTGAGCCCGACAGGGTAGGAACTGAA.

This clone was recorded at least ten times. The CDR3 protein is CASSRQVNQPQHF. The CDR3 bases that were read are TGTGCCAGTTCACGACAGGTCAATCAGCCC. This chain joins TRBV5-5 and TRBJ1-5; D possibly corresponds to TRBD1 (6 bases). Sequencing ends 3 residues short of the CDR3 end; the germline J gene provides the rest. The CDR3 spans 13 residues. The germline V gene encodes CDR1 SGHKS and CDR2 YYEKEE (reference sequence). Between the trimmed V and J ends, which lost 8 bases and 3 bases, there was a span of 12 bases.

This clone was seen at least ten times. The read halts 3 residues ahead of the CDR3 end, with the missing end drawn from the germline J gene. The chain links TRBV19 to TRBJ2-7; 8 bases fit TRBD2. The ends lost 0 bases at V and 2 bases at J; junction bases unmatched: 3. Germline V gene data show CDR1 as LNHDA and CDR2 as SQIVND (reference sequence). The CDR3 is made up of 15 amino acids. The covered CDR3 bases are TGTGCCAGTAGTATAGAAGGTAGCGGGGCCTACGAG. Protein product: CASSIEGSGAYE. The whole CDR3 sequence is CASSIEGSGAYEQYF.

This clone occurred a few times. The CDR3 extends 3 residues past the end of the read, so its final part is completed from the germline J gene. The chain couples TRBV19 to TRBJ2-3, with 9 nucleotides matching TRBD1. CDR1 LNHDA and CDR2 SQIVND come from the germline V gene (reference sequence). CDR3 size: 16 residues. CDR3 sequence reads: CASSTGQGTGNQPQYF. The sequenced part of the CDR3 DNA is TGTGCCAGTAGTACTGGACAGGGGACGGGCAATCAGCCG.

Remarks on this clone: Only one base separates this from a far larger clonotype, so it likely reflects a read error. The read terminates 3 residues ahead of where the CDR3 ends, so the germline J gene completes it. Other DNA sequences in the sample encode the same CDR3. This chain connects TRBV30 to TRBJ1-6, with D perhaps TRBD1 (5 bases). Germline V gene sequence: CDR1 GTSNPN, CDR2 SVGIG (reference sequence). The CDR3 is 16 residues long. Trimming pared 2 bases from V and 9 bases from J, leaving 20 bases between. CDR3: CAWSLAGKGSSSPLHF. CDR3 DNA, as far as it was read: TGTGCCTGGAGTCTGGCGGGGAAGGGGAGTAGTTCACCC.

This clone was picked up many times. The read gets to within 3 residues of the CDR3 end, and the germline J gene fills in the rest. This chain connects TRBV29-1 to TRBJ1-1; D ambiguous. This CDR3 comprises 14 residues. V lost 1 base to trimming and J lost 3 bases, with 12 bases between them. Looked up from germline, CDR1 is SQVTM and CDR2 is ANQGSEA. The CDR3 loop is CSVEVFRVDTEAFF. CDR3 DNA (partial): TGCAGCGTTGAAGTTTTTAGGGTTGACACTGAA.

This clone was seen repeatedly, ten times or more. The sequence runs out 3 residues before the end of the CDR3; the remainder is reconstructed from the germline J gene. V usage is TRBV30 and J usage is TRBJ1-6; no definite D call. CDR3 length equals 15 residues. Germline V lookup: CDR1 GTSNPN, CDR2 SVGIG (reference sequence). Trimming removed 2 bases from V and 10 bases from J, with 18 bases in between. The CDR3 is CAWSSTRGSRSPLHF. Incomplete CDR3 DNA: TGTGCCTGGAGTTCTACTCGAGGGTCTCGATCACCC. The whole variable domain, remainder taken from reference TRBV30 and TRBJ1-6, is SQTIHQWPATLVQPVGSPLSLECTVEGTSNPNLYWYRQAAGRGLQLLFYSVGIGQISSEVPQNLSASRPQDRQFILSSKKLLLSDSGFYLCAWSSTRGSRSPLHFGNGTRLTVT.

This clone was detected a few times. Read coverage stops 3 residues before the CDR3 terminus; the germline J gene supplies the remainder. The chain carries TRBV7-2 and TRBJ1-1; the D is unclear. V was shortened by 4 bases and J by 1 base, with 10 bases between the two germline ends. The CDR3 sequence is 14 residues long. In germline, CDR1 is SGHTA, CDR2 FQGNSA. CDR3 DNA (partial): TGTGCCAGCAGCTCAGCGCGACAGAACACTGAA. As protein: CASSSARQNTE. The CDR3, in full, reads CASSSARQNTEAFF.

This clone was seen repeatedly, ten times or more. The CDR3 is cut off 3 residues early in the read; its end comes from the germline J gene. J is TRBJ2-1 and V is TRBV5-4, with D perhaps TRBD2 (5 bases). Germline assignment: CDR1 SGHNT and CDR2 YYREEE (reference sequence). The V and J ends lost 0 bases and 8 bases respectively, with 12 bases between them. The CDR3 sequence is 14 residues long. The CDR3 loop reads CASSLDGEGDEQFF. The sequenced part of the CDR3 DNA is TGTGCCAGCAGCTTGGATGGTGAGGGCGATGAG.

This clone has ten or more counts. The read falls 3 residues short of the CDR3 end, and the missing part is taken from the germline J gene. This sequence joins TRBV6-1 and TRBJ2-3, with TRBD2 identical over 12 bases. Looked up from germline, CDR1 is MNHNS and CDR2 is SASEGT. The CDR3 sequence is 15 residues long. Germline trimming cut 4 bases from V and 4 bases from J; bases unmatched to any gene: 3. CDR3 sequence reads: CASSATSGGPDTQYF. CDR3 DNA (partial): TGTGCCAGCAGTGCGACTAGCGGGGGCCCAGATACG.